The present TCR beta chain was sequenced within a study of T cell responses to AZD1222 COVID-19 vaccine. Turning to the study itself: Pooling of second doses given at about 4 or about 12 weeks was done. Whole-study results and caveats: CD4 TCRs linked to vaccination spanned spike, dominating at 160-218 and 743-854. Most donors were white British and more were female, and clonal diversity was possibly underestimated. Reportedly, nearly half the spike-specific TCRs target unmutated variant regions.

Trimming cost V 0 bases and J 11 bases, with 20 bases left between them. Germline V gene data show CDR1 as LNHDA and CDR2 as SQIVND (reference sequence). The CDR3 runs to 17 residues. Note on this clone: Its antigen is unknown.

The protocol was immunoSEQ multiplex PCR, while the TCRdb copy is restricted to in-frame clones and leaves out a portion. Here the sample spans about 100,000 clones, roughly nine tenths being singletons. This clonotype originated in an adult in good health. The chain couples TRBV19 to TRBJ1-6; D is unclear. The material was peripheral blood, obtained on day 0 of AZD1222 vaccination. The chain's CDR3 is CASSIDLTGSANPPLHF. The CDR3 nucleotides read TGTGCCAGTAGTATAGATCTAACGGGCAGTGCCAACCCACCCCTCCACTTT.